The T cell receptor beta chain under discussion was sequenced for a study of shared clonotypes between healthy human individuals. Sorted-subset replicate PCRs used approximately 180 ng of genomic DNA. This amount corresponded to tens of thousands of T cell genomes. The protocol was immunoSEQ multiplex PCR, while the TCRdb copy is restricted to in-frame clones and leaves out a portion. The sample consists of about 2 million clones, approximately 94% of them appearing once. CD45RO negativity and positive selection for CCR7 defined naive CD8 cells, a population that excluded terminally differentiated effector memory CD45RA+ cells. Germline V gene data show CDR1 as SGHTA and CDR2 as FQGNSA. The CDR3 length is 16 residues. The V segment lost 1 base and the J segment 0 bases; nucleotides outside the gene matches: 5.

The V gene is TRBV7-2, the J gene TRBJ1-1; 7 nucleotides line up with TRBD1. The receptor comes from a man aged 18 to 35 in good health. The sample consisted of naive CD8+ T cells sorted from blood. The CDR3 here is CASSLVGTAMNTEAFF. Written as DNA, the CDR3 is TGTGCCAGCAGCTTAGTTGGGACAGCTATGAACACTGAAGCTTTCTTT.